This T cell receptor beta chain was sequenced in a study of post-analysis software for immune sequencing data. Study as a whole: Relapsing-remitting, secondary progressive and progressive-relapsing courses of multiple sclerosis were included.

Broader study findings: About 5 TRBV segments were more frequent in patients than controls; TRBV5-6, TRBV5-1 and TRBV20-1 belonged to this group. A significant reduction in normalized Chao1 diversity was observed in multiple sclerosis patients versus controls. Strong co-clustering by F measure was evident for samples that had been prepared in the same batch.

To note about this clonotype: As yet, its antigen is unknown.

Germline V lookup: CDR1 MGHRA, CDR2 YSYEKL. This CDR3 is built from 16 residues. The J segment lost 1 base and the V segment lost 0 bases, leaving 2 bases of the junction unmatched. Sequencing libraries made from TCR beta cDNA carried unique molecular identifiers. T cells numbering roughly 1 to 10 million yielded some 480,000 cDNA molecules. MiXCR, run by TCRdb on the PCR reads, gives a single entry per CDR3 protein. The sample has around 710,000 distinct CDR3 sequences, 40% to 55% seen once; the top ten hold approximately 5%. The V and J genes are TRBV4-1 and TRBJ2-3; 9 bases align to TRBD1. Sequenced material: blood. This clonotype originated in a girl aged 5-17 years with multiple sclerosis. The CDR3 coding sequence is TGCGCCAGCAGCCAAGATGACAGGGGGGGCACAGATACGCAGTATTTT. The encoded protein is CASSQDDRGGTDTQYF.